This T cell receptor (beta chain) derives from a study of CD4 and CD8 cells across lung adenocarcinoma regions. MiXCR was run by TCRdb on the PCR reads, yielding one entry per CDR3 protein. The data show over 7,000 distinct CDR3 sequences, roughly 54% seen once. Localized lung adenocarcinoma, a non-small cell lung cancer, affected the donors. Sequenced sample: CD4+ T cells from the center of a lung tumor. The origin of this receptor is a female donor with lung adenocarcinoma. The CD4 and CD8 labels of this study may be unreliable.

This CDR3 reads CARGSGTGGQETQYF. The CDR3 DNA follows: TGTGCCAGGGGTTCCGGGACAGGGGGCCAGGAGACGCAGTATTTT. The rearrangement links TRBV6-1 to TRBJ2-3, with TRBD1 matching 12 bases. Germline trimming cut 9 bases from V and 9 bases from J; bases unmatched to any gene: 13. Per the germline V gene, CDR1 is MNHNS and CDR2 is SASEGT. The CDR3 has 15 residues.